This T cell receptor (beta chain) was observed in a study of blood T cells in healthy people across ages. Findings of the study overall: Unsorted PBMCs ruled out conclusive naive versus antigen-experienced comparison.

Total RNA amounts of at least 5 micrograms were extracted per sample. Comments on this clonotype: Its specificity is not known.

CDR1 is MNHNY and CDR2 is SVGAGI in the germline V gene (reference sequence). The CDR3 sequence is 15 residues long. Sample-barcoded 5' priming and a J-beta primer mix drove a second PCR of about 7 to 12 cycles. Each CDR3 protein gets one entry after TCRdb re-called the 5' RACE reads with MiXCR. There are some 550,000 distinct CDR3 sequences in the sample; 40% to 50% occur only once, and 20% to 25% lies in the top ten. Sequenced: blood. The TCR comes from a man older than 75 in good health. This chain joins TRBV6-6 and TRBJ2-5, with 7 nucleotides matching TRBD1. The J call may be mistaken, given a closer DNA end match to TRBJ2-7. CDR3 sequence reads: CASSYGDRAAYEQYF. The CDR3 DNA reads TGTGCCAGCAGTTACGGCGACAGGGCAGCCTACGAGCAGTACTTC.